This record looks at one T cell receptor beta chain sequence and its context. What it binds is not known. This sample stems from a study of post-analysis software for immune sequencing data. General study findings and limits: Same-batch preparations were strongly co-clustered by F measure. Among roughly 5 TRBV segments more frequent in patients than controls were TRBV5-6, TRBV5-1 and TRBV20-1.

Unique molecular identifiers were present in the TCR beta cDNA libraries. A single record per CDR3 protein comes from TCRdb applying MiXCR to the PCR reads. The sample comprises hundreds of thousands of distinct CDR3 sequences, approximately 60% of which are singletons, and about 11% rests with the top ten. Trimming took 5 bases from V and 6 from J, leaving 16 bases between them. The CDR3 has 14 residues. The germline V gene encodes CDR1 MGHDK and CDR2 SYGVNS. This clonotype was sampled from a girl aged 2 to 9 with multiple sclerosis. Sequenced material: blood. The chain combines TRBV25-1 with TRBJ1-1; D possibly corresponds to TRBD1 (5 bases). The CDR3 sequence: CASSQWGPRPEAFF. CDR3 sequence (DNA): TGTGCCAGCAGTCAATGGGGCCCCCGGCCTGAAGCTTTCTTT.